Below, one T cell receptor beta chain is given with its context. As yet, its antigen is unknown. This CDR3 has 18 amino acids. Trimming left V 5 bases short and J 2 bases short, with 24 bases between. Germline values: CDR1 SGHAT, CDR2 FQNNGV. The source of the sample is a study of CD8 T cells in ankylosing spondylitis. Whole-study results and caveats: Roughly 8 highly homologous variants made up a TCR beta motif, and this motif appeared characteristic of ankylosing spondylitis blood. Peripheral blood samples showed relatively rare disease-linked clones, and these clones were CD8+.

Each CDR3 protein is one row after TCRdb ran MiXCR on the 5' RACE reads. The sample includes a few hundred thousand distinct CDR3 sequences, roughly 10% of them seen just once. Sample: blood, either unsorted or a sorted T cell fraction (not recorded which). The J gene is TRBJ1-1, the V gene TRBV11-2; possibly TRBD1 for D (5 bases). The sequence was obtained from a female donor with ankylosing spondylitis or in good health (not recorded which). Written as DNA, the CDR3 is TGTGCCAGCAGCCAAATTGAAACTTGGGGCCAGGGAAACACTGAAGCTTTCTTT. Its translation: CASSQIETWGQGNTEAFF.